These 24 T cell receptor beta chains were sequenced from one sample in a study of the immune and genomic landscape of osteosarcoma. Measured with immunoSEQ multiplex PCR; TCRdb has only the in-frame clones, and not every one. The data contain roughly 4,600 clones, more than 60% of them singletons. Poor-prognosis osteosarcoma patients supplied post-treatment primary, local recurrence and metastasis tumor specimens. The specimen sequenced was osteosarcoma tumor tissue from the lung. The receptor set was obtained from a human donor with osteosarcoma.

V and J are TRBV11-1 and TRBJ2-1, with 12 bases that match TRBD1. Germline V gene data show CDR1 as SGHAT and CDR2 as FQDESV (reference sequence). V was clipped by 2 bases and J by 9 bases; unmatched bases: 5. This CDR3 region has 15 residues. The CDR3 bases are TGTGCCAGCAGCTTAAATCCGGGACAGGGGGCTGAGCAGTTCTTC. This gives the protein CASSLNPGQGAEQFF. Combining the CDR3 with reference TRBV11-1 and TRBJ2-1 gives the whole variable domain EAEVAQSPRYKITEKSQAVAFWCDPISGHATLYWYRQILGQGPELLVQFQDESVVDDSQLPKDRFSAERLKGVDSTLKIQPAELGDSAMYLCASSLNPGQGAEQFFGPGTRLTVL.

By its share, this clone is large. CDR3 nucleotides: TGTGCCAGCAGCCAGTGGAGTGGGATATACGAGCAGTACTTC. Amino acids: CASSQWSGIYEQYF. This chain joins TRBV14 and TRBJ2-7; D is unclear. The CDR3 runs 14 residues. The V gene's germline CDR1 is SGHDN and CDR2 FVKESK. V shed 3 bases and J shed 4 bases, with 13 bases lying between them.

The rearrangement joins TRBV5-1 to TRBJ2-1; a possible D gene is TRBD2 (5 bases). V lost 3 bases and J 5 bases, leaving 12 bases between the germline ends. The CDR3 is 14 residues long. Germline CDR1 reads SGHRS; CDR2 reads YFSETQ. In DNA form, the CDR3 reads TGCGCCAGCAGCTCGTGGACTGGAGACAATGAGCAGTTCTTC. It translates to CASSSWTGDNEQFF. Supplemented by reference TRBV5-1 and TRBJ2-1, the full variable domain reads KAGVTQTPRYLIKTRGQQVTLSCSPISGHRSVSWYQQTPGQGLQFLFEYFSETQRNKGNFPGRFSGRQFSNSRSEMNVSTLELGDSALYLCASSSWTGDNEQFFGPGTRLTVL.

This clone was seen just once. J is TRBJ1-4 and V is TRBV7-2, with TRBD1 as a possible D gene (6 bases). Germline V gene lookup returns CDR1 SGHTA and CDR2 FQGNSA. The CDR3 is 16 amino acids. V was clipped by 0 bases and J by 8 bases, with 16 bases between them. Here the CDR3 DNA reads TGTGCCAGCAGCTTAGCCCCCCCCGGGGGCAACGAAAAACTGTTTTTT. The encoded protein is CASSLAPPGGNEKLFF.

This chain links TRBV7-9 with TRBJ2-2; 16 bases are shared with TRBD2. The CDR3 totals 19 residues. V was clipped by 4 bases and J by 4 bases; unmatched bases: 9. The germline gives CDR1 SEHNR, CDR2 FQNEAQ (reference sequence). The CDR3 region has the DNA TGTGCCAGCAGCTACCCCGGGACTAGCGGGAGGGCGGGCACCGGGGAGCTGTTTTTT. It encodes CASSYPGTSGRAGTGELFF.

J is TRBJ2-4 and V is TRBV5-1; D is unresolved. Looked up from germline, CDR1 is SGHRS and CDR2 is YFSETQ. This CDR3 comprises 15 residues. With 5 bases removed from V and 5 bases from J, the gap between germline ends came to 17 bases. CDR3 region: CASRQTYLSQNIQYF. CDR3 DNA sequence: TGCGCCAGCAGACAGACCTACTTAAGCCAAAACATTCAGTACTTC.

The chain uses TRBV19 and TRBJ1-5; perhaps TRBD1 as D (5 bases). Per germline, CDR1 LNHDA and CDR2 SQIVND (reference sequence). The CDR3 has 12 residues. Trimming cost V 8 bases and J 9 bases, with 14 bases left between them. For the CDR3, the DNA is TGTGCCAGTGGGACCGACATACGGCCCCAGCATTTT. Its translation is CASGTDIRPQHF.

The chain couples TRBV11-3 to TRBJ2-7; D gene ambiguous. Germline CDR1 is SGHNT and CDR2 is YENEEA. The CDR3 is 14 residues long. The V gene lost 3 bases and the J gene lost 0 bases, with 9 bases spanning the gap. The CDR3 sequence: CASSFTGPSYEQYF. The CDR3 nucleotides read TGTGCCAGCAGCTTTACGGGTCCCTCCTACGAGCAGTACTTC. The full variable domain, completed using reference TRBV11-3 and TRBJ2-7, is EAGVVQSPRYKIIEKKQPVAFWCNPISGHNTLYWYLQNLGQGPELLIRYENEEAVDDSQLPKDRFSAERLKGVDSTLKIQPAELGDSAVYLCASSFTGPSYEQYFGPGTRLTVT.

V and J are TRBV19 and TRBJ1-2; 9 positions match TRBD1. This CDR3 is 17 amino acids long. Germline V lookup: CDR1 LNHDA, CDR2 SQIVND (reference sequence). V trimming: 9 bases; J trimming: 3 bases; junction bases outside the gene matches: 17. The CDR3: CARHIPGQGSIDYGYTF. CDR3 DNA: TGTGCCAGGCATATTCCGGGACAGGGTTCCATTGACTATGGCTACACCTTC.

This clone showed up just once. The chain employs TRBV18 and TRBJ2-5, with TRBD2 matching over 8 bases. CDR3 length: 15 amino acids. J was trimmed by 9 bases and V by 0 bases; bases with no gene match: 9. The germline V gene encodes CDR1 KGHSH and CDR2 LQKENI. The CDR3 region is CASSPPGASGFSQYF. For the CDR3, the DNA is TGTGCCAGCTCACCACCGGGGGCTAGCGGGTTCTCCCAGTACTTC.

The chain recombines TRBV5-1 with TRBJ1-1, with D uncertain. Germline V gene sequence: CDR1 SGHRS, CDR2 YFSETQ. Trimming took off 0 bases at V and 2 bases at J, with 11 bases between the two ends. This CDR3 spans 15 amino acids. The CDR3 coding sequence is TGCGCCAGCAGCTTGGTAGGAGATCCCAACACTGAAGCTTTCTTT. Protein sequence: CASSLVGDPNTEAFF.

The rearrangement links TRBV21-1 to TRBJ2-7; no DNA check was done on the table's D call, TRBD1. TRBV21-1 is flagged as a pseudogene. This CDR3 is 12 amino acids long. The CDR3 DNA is TGTGCCAGCATGCACGTGGGGGCCGAGCAGTACTTC. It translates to CASMHVGAEQYF.

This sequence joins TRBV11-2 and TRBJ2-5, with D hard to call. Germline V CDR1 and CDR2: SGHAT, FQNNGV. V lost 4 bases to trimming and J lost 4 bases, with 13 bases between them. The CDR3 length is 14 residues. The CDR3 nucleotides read TGTGCCAGCAGCTCCGAAGGGTACATAGAGACCCAGTACTTC. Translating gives CASSSEGYIETQYF.

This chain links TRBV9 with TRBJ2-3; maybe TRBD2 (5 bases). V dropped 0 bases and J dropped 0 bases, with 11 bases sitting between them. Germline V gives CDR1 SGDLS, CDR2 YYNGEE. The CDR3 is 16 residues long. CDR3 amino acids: CASSVGGYPSTDTQYF. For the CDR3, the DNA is TGTGCCAGCAGCGTAGGCGGGTACCCTAGCACAGATACGCAGTATTTT.

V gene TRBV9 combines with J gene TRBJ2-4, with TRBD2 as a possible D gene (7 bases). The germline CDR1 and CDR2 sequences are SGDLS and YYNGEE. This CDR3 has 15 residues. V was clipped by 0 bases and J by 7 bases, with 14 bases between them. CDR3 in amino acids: CASSVATGRENIQYF. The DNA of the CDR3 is TGTGCCAGCAGCGTAGCAACAGGGCGGGAGAACATTCAGTACTTC.

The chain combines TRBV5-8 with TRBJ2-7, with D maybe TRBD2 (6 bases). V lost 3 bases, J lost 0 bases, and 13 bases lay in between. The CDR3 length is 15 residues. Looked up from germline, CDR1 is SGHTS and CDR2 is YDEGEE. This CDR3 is CASSSFSGSSYEQYF. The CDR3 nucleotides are TGTGCCAGCAGCTCCTTTAGCGGAAGCTCCTACGAGCAGTACTTC.

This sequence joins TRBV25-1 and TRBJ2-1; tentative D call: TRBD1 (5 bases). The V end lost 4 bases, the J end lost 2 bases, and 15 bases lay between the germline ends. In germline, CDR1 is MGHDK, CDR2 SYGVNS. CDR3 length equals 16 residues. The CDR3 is CASSGQGSLAYNEQFF. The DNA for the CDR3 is TGTGCCAGCAGTGGGCAGGGTAGCCTAGCCTACAATGAGCAGTTCTTC.

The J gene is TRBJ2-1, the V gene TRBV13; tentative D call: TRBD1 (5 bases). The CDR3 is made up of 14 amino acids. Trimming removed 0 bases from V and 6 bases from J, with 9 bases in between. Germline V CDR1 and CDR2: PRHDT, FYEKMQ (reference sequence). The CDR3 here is CASSLGTVFNEQFF. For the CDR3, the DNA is TGTGCCAGCAGCTTAGGGACAGTATTCAATGAGCAGTTCTTC. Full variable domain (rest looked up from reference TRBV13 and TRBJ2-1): AAGVIQSPRHLIKEKRETATLKCYPIPRHDTVYWYQQGPGQDPQFLISFYEKMQSDKGSIPDRFSAQQFSDYHSELNMSSLELGDSALYFCASSLGTVFNEQFFGPGTRLTVL.

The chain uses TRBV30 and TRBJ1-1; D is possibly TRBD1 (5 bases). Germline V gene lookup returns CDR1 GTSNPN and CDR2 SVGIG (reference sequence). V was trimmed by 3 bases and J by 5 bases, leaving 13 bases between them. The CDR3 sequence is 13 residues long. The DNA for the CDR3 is TGTGCCTGGAGCCTAGGGGAGGCGACTGAAGCTTTCTTT. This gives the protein CAWSLGEATEAFF.

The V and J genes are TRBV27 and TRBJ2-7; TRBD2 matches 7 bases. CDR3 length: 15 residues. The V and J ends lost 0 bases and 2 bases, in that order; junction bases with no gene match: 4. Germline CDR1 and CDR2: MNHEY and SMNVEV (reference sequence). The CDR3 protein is CASSLSVGRTYEQYF. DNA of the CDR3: TGTGCCAGCAGTTTATCCGTCGGGAGGACCTACGAGCAGTACTTC.

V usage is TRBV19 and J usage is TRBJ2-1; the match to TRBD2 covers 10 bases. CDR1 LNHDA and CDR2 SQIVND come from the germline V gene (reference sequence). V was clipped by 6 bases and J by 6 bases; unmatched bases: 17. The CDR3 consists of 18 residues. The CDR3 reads CASRTTRRRLAGVNEQFF. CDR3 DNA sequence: TGTGCCAGTAGGACAACCCGGCGGCGGCTAGCGGGAGTCAATGAGCAGTTCTTC.

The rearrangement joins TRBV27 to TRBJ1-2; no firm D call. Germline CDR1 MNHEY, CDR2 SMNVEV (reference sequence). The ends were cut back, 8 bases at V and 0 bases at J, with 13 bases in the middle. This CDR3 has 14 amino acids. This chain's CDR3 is CASGRATSNYGYTF. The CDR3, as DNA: TGTGCCAGCGGCAGAGCAACTTCTAACTATGGCTACACCTTC.

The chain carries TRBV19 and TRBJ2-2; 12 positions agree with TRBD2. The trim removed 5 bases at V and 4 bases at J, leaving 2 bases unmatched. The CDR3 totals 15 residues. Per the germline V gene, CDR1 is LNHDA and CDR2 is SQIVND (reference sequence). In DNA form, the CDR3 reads TGTGCCAGTAGTCCGGGACTAGCGGGCACCGGGGAGCTGTTTTTT. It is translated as CASSPGLAGTGELFF.

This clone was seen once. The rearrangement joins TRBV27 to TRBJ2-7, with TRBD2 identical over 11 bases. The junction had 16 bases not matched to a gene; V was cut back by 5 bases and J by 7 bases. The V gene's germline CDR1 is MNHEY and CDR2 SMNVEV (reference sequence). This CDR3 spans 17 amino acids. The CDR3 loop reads CASSGPGLAGSLGEQYF. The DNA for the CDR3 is TGTGCCAGCAGTGGCCCCGGACTAGCGGGCTCCTTGGGGGAGCAGTACTTC.